This TCR beta chain is drawn from a study of cytomegalovirus exposure and HLA in healthy donors. Study-level background: A preliminary data release comprised roughly 80 million unique TCRs obtained from HLA-typed donors. The study, taken as a whole, reports: Reportedly, TCR beta sequences accurately predicted HLA-A and HLA-B alleles in most subjects.

Primers included in the PCR were 60 Vbeta and 13 Jbeta primers. Sequenced by immunoSEQ multiplex PCR; TCRdb stores in-frame clones only, minus some. This table holds 99,000 or so clones, around 80% found once. A remark on this clone: Its antigen remains unidentified.

The CDR3 covers 11 residues. CDR1 and CDR2 (germline): MDHEN, SYDVKM. V lost 4 bases, J lost 4 bases, and 4 bases lay in between. The TCR comes from a middle-aged man in good health and CMV-seropositive. The rearrangement uses TRBV28 and TRBJ1-2; D unclear. Material: PBMCs. The DNA for the CDR3 is TGTGCCAGCAGTTCTCGCTATGGCTACACCTTC. Protein product: CASSSRYGYTF.